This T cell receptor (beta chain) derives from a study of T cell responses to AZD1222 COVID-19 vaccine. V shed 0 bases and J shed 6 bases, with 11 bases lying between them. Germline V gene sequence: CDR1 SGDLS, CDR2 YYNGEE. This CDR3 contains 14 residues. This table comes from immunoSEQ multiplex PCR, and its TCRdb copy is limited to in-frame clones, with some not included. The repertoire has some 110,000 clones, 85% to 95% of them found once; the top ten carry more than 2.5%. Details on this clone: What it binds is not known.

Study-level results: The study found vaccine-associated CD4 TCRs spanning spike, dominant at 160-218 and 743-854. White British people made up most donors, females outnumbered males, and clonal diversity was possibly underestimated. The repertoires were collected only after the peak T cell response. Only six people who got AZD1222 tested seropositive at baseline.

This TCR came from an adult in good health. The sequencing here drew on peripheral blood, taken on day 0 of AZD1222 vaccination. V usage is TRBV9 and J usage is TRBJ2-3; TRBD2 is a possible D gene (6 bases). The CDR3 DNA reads TGTGCCAGCAGCGTAGACGGGAGCGTGGATACGCAGTATTTT. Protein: CASSVDGSVDTQYF.